This T cell receptor beta chain was sequenced for a study of T cells after yellow fever vaccination. Study at large: When fractions had low cell numbers, they were prepared with SMART-Seq v4 Ultra Low Input. Study-level results: Primary-vaccination clones mostly resurfaced post-booster (96% CD4, about 87% CD8). Peaking faster, on day 5 versus 15, the secondary response was nonetheless weaker.

A process of 5'RACE template switching, which added a universal primer site and UMIs, was used to make TCR cDNA. Each CDR3 protein is one row after TCRdb ran MiXCR on the 5' RACE reads. The sample lists roughly 520,000 distinct CDR3 sequences, about a fifth seen once, with about 16% in the top ten. This CDR3 comprises 12 residues. The V end lost 1 base, the J end lost 8 bases, and 5 bases lay between the germline ends. Germline assignment: CDR1 KGHDR and CDR2 SFDVKD. A remark on this clonotype: The antigen is undetermined.

Sample: PBMCs, taken approximately 22 days after the first yellow fever vaccination. The V and J genes are TRBV24-1 and TRBJ2-1; D unclear. The receptor comes from a man aged 18-30 years who received the YFV17D yellow fever vaccine. CDR3 residues: CATSDFHHEQFF. DNA for the CDR3: TGTGCCACCAGTGATTTCCACCATGAGCAGTTCTTC.